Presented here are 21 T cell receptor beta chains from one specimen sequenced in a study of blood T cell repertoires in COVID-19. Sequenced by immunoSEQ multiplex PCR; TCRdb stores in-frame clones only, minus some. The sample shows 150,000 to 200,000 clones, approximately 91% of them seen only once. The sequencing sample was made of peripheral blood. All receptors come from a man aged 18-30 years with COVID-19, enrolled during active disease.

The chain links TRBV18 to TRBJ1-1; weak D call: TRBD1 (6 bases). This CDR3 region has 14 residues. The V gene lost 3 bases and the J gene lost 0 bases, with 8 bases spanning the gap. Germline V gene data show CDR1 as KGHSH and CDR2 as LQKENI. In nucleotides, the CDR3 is TGTGCCAGCTCACCCGGACAGTTGAACACTGAAGCTTTCTTT. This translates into CASSPGQLNTEAFF.

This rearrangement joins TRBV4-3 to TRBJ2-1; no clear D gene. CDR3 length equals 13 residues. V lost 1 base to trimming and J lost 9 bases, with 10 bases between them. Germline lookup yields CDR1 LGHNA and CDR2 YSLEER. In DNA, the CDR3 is TGCGCCAGCAGCCAAGTATTTTCAGGTGAGCAGTTCTTC. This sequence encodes CASSQVFSGEQFF.

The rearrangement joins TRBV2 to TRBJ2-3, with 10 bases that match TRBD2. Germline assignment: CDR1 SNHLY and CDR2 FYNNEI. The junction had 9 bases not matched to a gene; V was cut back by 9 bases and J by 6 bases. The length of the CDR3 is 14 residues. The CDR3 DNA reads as TGTGCCAGAAGAAAGAGCGGGAGGGGGGATACGCAGTATTTT. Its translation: CARRKSGRGDTQYF.

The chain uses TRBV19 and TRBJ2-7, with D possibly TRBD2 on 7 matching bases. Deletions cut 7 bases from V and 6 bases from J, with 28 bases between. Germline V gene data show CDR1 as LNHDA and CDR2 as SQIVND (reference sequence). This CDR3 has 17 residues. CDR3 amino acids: CASTLNSGLGGAGEQYF. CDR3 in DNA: TGTGCCAGTACCCTTAACTCCGGCTTGGGGGGGGCGGGCGAGCAGTACTTC.

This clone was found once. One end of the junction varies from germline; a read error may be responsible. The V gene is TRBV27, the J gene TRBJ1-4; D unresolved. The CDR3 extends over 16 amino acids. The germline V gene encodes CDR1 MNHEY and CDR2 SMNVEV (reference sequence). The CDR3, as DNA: TGTGCCAGCAGTCCCTCTCGGCTTGCAACTAATGAAAAACTGCTTTTT. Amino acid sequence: CASSPSRLATNEKLLF.

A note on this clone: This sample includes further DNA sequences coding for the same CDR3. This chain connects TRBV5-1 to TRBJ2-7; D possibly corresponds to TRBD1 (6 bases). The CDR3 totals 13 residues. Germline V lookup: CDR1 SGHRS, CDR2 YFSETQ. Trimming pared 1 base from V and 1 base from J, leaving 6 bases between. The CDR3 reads CASSLTGSYEQYF. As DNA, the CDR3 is TGCGCCAGCAGCTTGACAGGGTCCTACGAGCAGTACTTC.

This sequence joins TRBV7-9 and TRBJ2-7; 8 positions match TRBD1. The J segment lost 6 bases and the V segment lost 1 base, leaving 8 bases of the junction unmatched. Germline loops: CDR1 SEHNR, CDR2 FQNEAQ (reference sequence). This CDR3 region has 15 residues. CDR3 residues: CASSLVGQGALEQYF. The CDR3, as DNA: TGTGCCAGCAGCTTAGTCGGGCAGGGGGCCCTCGAGCAGTACTTC.

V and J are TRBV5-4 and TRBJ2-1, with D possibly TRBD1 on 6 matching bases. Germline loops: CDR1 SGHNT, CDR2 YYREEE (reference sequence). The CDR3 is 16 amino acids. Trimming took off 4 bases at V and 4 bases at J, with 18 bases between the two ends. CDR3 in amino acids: CASSMKGGQGYNEQFF. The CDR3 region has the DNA TGTGCCAGCAGCATGAAGGGTGGGCAGGGGTACAATGAGCAGTTCTTC.

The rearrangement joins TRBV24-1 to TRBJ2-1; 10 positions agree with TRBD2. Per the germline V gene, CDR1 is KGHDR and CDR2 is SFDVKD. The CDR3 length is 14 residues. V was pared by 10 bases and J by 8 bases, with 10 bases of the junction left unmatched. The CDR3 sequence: CATSIGTSADEQFF. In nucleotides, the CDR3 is TGTGCCACTTCAATCGGGACTAGCGCTGATGAGCAGTTCTTC.

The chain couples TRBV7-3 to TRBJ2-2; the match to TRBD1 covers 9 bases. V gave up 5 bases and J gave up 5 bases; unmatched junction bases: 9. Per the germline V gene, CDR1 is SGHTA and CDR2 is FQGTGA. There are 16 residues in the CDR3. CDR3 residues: CASSTGGTGRTGELFF. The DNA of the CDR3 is TGTGCCAGCAGCACCGGGGGGACAGGGAGGACCGGGGAGCTGTTTTTT.

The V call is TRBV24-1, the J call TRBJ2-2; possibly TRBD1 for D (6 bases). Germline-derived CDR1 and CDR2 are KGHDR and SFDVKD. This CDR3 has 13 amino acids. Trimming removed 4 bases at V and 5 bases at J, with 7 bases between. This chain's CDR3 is CATSDQGTGELFF. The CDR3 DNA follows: TGTGCCACCAGTGACCAGGGGACCGGGGAGCTGTTTTTT.

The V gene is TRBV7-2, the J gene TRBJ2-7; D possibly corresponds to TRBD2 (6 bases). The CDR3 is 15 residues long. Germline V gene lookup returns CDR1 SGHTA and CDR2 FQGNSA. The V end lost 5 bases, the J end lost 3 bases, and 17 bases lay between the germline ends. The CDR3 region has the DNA TGTGCCAGCAGCCCCTATGGGAGGTCTAACTACGAGCAGTACTTC. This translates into CASSPYGRSNYEQYF.

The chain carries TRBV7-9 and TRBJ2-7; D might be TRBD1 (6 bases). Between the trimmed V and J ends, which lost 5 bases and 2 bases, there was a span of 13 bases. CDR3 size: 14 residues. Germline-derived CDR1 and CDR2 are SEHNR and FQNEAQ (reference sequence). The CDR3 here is CASSPQGSPYEQYF. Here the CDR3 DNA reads TGTGCCAGCAGCCCACAGGGTTCTCCCTACGAGCAGTACTTC.

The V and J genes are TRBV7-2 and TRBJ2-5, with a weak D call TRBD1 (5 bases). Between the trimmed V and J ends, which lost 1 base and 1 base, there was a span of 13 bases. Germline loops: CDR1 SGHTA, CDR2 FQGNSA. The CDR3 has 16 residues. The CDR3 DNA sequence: TGTGCCAGCAGCTTAGGATTCGGAAGGGGCCAAGAGACCCAGTACTTC. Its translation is CASSLGFGRGQETQYF. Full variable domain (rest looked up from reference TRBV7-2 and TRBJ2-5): GAGVSQSPSNKVTEKGKDVELRCDPISGHTALYWYRQSLGQGLEFLIYFQGNSAPDKSGLPSDRFSAERTGGSVSTLTIQRTQQEDSAVYLCASSLGFGRGQETQYFGPGTRLLVL.

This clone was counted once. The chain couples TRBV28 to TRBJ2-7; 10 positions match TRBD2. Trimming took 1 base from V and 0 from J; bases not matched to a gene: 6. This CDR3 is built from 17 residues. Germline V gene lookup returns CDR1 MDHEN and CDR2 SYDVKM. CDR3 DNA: TGTGCCAGCAGTTTATTATCCTGGACTAGCGGCTCCTACGAGCAGTACTTC. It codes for CASSLLSWTSGSYEQYF.

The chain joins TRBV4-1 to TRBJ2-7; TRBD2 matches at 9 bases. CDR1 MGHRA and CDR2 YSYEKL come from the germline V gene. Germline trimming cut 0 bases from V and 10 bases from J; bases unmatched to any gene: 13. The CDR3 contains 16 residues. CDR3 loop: CASSQDHGSGRRYQYF. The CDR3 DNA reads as TGCGCCAGCAGCCAAGATCACGGGAGCGGGAGGAGATACCAGTACTTC.

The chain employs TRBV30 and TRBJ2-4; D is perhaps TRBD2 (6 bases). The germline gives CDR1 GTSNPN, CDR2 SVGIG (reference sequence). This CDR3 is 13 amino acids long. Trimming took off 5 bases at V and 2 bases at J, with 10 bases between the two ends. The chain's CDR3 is CAWGRGSKNIQYF. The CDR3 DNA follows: TGTGCCTGGGGGCGGGGTTCCAAAAACATTCAGTACTTC. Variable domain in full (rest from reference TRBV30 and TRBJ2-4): SQTIHQWPATLVQPVGSPLSLECTVEGTSNPNLYWYRQAAGRGLQLLFYSVGIGQISSEVPQNLSASRPQDRQFILSSKKLLLSDSGFYLCAWGRGSKNIQYFGAGTRLSVL.

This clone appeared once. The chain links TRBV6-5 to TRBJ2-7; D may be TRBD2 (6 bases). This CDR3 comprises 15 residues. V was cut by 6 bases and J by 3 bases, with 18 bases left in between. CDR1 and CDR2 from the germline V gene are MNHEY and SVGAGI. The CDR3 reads CASSRLGNRRYEQYF. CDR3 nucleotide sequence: TGTGCCAGCAGCCGACTAGGGAATCGGCGCTACGAGCAGTACTTC.

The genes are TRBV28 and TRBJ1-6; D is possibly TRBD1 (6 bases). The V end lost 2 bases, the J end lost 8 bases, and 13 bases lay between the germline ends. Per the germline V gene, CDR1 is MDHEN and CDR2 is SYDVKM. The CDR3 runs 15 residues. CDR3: CASSLGQGFYSPLHF. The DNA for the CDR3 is TGTGCCAGCAGTTTAGGCCAGGGGTTTTATTCACCCCTCCACTTT.

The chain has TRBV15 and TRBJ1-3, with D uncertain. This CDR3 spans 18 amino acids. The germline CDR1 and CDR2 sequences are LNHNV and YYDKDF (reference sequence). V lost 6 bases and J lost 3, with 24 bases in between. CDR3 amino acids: CATRNDSFFTSFGNTIYF. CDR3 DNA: TGTGCCACCAGAAACGACTCCTTTTTTACGTCCTTTGGAAACACCATATATTTT.

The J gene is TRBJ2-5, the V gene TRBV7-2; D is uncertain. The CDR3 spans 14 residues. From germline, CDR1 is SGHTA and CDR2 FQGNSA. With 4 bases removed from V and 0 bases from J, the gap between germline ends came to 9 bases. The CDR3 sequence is CASSSKANQETQYF. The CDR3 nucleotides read TGTGCCAGCAGCTCCAAAGCAAACCAAGAGACCCAGTACTTC. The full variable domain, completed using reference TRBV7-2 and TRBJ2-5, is GAGVSQSPSNKVTEKGKDVELRCDPISGHTALYWYRQSLGQGLEFLIYFQGNSAPDKSGLPSDRFSAERTGGSVSTLTIQRTQQEDSAVYLCASSSKANQETQYFGPGTRLLVL.